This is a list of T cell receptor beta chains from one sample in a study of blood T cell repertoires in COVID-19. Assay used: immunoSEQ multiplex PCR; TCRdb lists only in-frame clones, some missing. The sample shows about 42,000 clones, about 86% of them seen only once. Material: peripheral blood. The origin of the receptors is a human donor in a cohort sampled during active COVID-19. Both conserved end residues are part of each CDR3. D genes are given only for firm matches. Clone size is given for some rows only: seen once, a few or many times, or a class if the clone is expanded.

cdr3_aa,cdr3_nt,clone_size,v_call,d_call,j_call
CASSLGLAGVGETQYF,TGTGCCAGCAGCTTAGGACTAGCGGGGGTAGGAGAGACCCAGTACTTC,-,TRBV11-2,TRBD2,TRBJ2-5
CASSLEGGLAGGRTGELFF,TGTGCCAGCAGCTTAGAAGGTGGACTAGCGGGGGGGCGAACCGGGGAGCTGTTTTTT,-,TRBV7-9,TRBD2,TRBJ2-2
CASSQRTARSSYNSPLHF,TGCGCCAGCAGCCAACGGACAGCGCGGAGCTCCTATAATTCACCCCTCCACTTT,once,TRBV4-1,-,TRBJ1-6
CATSDPSGTGYNEQFF,TGTGCCACCAGTGATCCCTCCGGGACAGGATACAATGAGCAGTTCTTC,-,TRBV24-1,TRBD1,TRBJ2-1
CASSPDRGSNQPQHF,TGTGCCAGCAGCCCGGACAGGGGGAGCAATCAGCCCCAGCATTTT,few,TRBV3-1/TRBV3-2,TRBD1,TRBJ1-5
CASSQAAIHTEAFF,TGTGCCAGCAGCCAAGCCGCTATCCACACTGAAGCTTTCTTT,-,TRBV3-1/TRBV3-2,-,TRBJ1-1
CATQLSLAGVNEQFF,TGTGCCACCCAGCTATCCCTAGCGGGGGTGAATGAGCAGTTCTTC,few,TRBV7-9,TRBD2,TRBJ2-1
CASSPGLIVTQAYDGNSPLHF,TGTGCCAGCAGCCCGGGCCTCATAGTGACACAGGCATACGACGGGAATTCACCCCTCCACTTT,-,TRBV16,-,TRBJ1-6
CASSYTGTGTSAFF,TGTGCCAGCAGTTATACCGGGACAGGTACTTCGGCTTTCTTT,once,TRBV6-2/TRBV6-3,TRBD1,TRBJ1-1
CASSPPNQGSDEQFF,TGTGCCAGCTCACCACCGAATCAAGGGAGCGATGAGCAGTTCTTC,-,TRBV18,-,TRBJ2-1
CASSLLRDQPQHF,TGTGCCAGCAGCTTACTCAGGGATCAGCCCCAGCATTTT,-,TRBV7-2,-,TRBJ1-5
CASSSKTGIYGYTF,TGTGCCAGCAGCTCAAAGACAGGGATCTATGGCTACACCTTC,-,TRBV7-2,TRBD1,TRBJ1-2
CASSYSMQVGKNIQYF,TGTGCCAGCAGTTACTCGATGCAGGTCGGCAAAAACATTCAGTACTTC,-,TRBV6-5,-,TRBJ2-4
CASSSLEGGYGYTF,TGCGCCAGCAGCTCCCTGGAAGGGGGCTATGGCTACACCTTC,-,TRBV5-1,-,TRBJ1-2
CAWRGAPNTGELFF,TGTGCCTGGAGAGGGGCGCCGAACACCGGGGAGCTGTTTTTT,-,TRBV30,-,TRBJ2-2
CASSQGLGYTF,TGCGCCAGCAGCCAAGGGCTTGGCTACACCTTC,-,TRBV4-1,-,TRBJ1-2
CASSVATDRVDSPLHF,TGTGCCAGCAGCGTAGCGACAGATCGGGTTGATTCACCCCTCCACTTT,-,TRBV9,-,TRBJ1-6
CASSEAGQGDSPLHF,TGTGCCAGCAGTGAGGCGGGACAGGGGGATTCACCCCTCCACTTT,few,TRBV2,TRBD1,TRBJ1-6
CATSRDTKETQYF,TGTGCCACCAGCAGAGACACTAAAGAGACCCAGTACTTC,-,TRBV15,-,TRBJ2-5
CASRPWDLDHTEAFF,TGTGCCAGCAGACCGTGGGACTTGGATCACACTGAAGCTTTCTTT,once,TRBV6-5,-,TRBJ1-1
CASSGQANYGYTF,TGCGCCAGCAGTGGACAGGCTAACTATGGCTACACCTTC,-,TRBV10-1,-,TRBJ1-2
CAISGGLAGGTGELFF,TGTGCCATCAGTGGGGGACTAGCGGGGGGCACCGGGGAGCTGTTTTTT,-,TRBV10-3,TRBD2,TRBJ2-2
CASSWAGGSTDTQYF,TGCGCCAGCAGTTGGGCGGGGGGTAGCACAGATACGCAGTATTTT,-,TRBV5-1,TRBD2,TRBJ2-3
CASSQGRGVQETQYF,TGCGCCAGCAGCCAAGGGCGGGGGGTCCAAGAGACCCAGTACTTC,-,TRBV4-1,TRBD2,TRBJ2-5
CASSTTGFKGGYTF,TGTGCCAGTAGTACGACAGGGTTTAAGGGCGGCTACACCTTC,few,TRBV19,TRBD1,TRBJ1-2
CASSGTGGTEAFF,TGTGCCAGCTCTGGGACCGGGGGCACTGAAGCTTTCTTT,-,TRBV7-9,-,TRBJ1-1
CSVGRQGSTEAFF,TGCAGCGTTGGCCGGCAGGGTAGCACTGAAGCTTTCTTT,-,TRBV29-1,-,TRBJ1-1
CASSTAGQGAGNTIYF,TGTGCCAGCAGTACCGCGGGACAGGGCGCCGGAAACACCATATATTTT,-,TRBV28,TRBD1,TRBJ1-3
CASSQDLWWSSGGETQYF,TGTGCCAGCAGCCAAGATCTTTGGTGGTCTAGCGGGGGTGAGACCCAGTACTTC,-,TRBV3-1/TRBV3-2,TRBD2,TRBJ2-5
CASSLDPGENSPLHF,TGTGCCAGCAGCTTAGATCCAGGGGAGAATTCACCCCTCCACTTT,once,TRBV11-3,-,TRBJ1-6
CASSLAPYLAAGGYQETQYF,TGTGCCAGCAGCTTGGCCCCCTATTTAGCGGCCGGGGGGTACCAAGAGACCCAGTACTTC,-,TRBV5-5,TRBD2,TRBJ2-5